One and the same sample provided the 9 T cell receptor beta chains below, sequenced in a study of blood T cell repertoires in COVID-19. TCRdb's copy holds only in-frame clones and misses some; the assay was immunoSEQ multiplex PCR. The data show roughly 69,000 clones, with roughly 80% seen just once and 13% held by the top ten. Source material: peripheral blood. The receptor set was obtained from a man aged 45-65 years with COVID-19, enrolled during active disease.

On this clone: The junction and the germline gene differ at one end; a read error may be behind it. The V gene is TRBV19, the J gene TRBJ2-3; TRBD2 aligns across 11 bases. This CDR3 comprises 14 residues. The germline CDR1 and CDR2 sequences are LNHDA and SQIVND (reference sequence). The chain's CDR3 is CASSPGASGGPQGF. The CDR3 coding sequence is TGTGCCAGTAGCCCCGGCGCTAGCGGGGGGCCACAAGGATTT.

V and J are TRBV5-6 and TRBJ1-6; TRBD1 matches at 7 bases. After removal of 4 bases from V and 10 bases from J, the junction contained 8 bases not matched to a gene. The CDR3 extends over 14 amino acids. Germline V CDR1 and CDR2: SGHDT, YYEEEE. The CDR3: CASSAQGVGSPLHF. For the CDR3, the DNA is TGTGCCAGCAGCGCCCAGGGGGTAGGGTCACCCCTCCACTTT.

This clone has just one count. The chain uses TRBV19 and TRBJ1-2; the match to TRBD1 covers 10 bases. The CDR3 contains 15 residues. Trimming cost V 5 bases and J 8 bases; bases outside gene matches: 11. Germline CDR1 reads LNHDA; CDR2 reads SQIVND (reference sequence). As DNA, the CDR3 is TGTGCCAGTAGTGAATCCGGGACAGGGGCAGGCGGCTACACCTTC. Its translation is CASSESGTGAGGYTF.

V usage is TRBV3-1 (or the pseudogene TRBV3-2) and J usage is TRBJ2-7; D remains unclear. Trimming cost V 4 bases and J 6 bases, with 13 bases left between them. There are 13 residues in the CDR3. Germline V CDR1 and CDR2: LGHDT, YNNKEL (reference sequence). CDR3 bases: TGTGCCAGCAGCCGCAACGAAGCAGGCGAGCAGTACTTC. Translated, it gives CASSRNEAGEQYF.

This clone was counted a few times. This sequence joins TRBV5-1 and TRBJ2-5; D might be TRBD2 (6 bases). The V end was cut by 1 base, the J end by 9 bases, with 16 bases between. Germline V gives CDR1 SGHRS, CDR2 YFSETQ. This CDR3 has 14 residues. The CDR3 sequence: CASSLSQPEGPQYF. The CDR3 region has the DNA TGCGCCAGCAGCTTGTCGCAGCCGGAGGGTCCCCAGTACTTC.

The rearrangement links TRBV6-2 or TRBV6-3 to TRBJ2-1; tentatively, D is TRBD1 (6 bases). Germline CDR1 MNHEY, CDR2 SVGEGT. The CDR3 contains 17 residues. V was clipped by 2 bases and J by 2 bases, with 16 bases between them. This CDR3 is CASSYGGLGLTYNEQFF. The CDR3 DNA is TGTGCCAGCAGTTACGGGGGCCTGGGGCTGACCTACAATGAGCAGTTCTTC.

This chain joins TRBV2 and TRBJ2-1; possibly TRBD2 for D (6 bases). The CDR3 has 13 residues. V lost 7 bases, J lost 6 bases, and 13 bases lay in between. Germline assignment: CDR1 SNHLY and CDR2 FYNNEI. CDR3: CASTDIGSNEQFF. The CDR3 DNA follows: TGTGCCAGCACCGACATCGGGAGCAATGAGCAGTTCTTC.

This clone was counted a single time. V usage is TRBV4-3 and J usage is TRBJ2-1; 7 nucleotides agree with TRBD2. V lost 4 bases, J lost 2 bases, and 8 bases stayed unmatched. The CDR3 is 16 residues long. Germline V gene sequence: CDR1 LGHNA, CDR2 YSLEER. The CDR3 sequence: CASSRLSAGAYNEQFF. The CDR3 DNA sequence: TGCGCCAGCAGCCGCCTCTCGGCGGGGGCCTACAATGAGCAGTTCTTC.

The V and J genes are TRBV4-2 and TRBJ1-4, with 9 nucleotides matching TRBD1. CDR1 and CDR2 (germline): LGHNA, YNFKEQ. Trimming removed 0 bases from V and 3 bases from J; junction bases left unmatched: 8. CDR3 length: 18 amino acids. For the CDR3, the DNA is TGTGCCAGCAGCCAAGATTTGGGACAGGGCTTGTCTAATGAAAAACTGTTTTTT. Encoded protein: CASSQDLGQGLSNEKLFF.